A single sample gave rise to the 31 T cell receptor beta chains below, sequenced in a study of graft-versus-host responses after intestinal transplantation. No antigens are known for them. Generated by immunoSEQ multiplex PCR, the TCRdb table keeps only in-frame clones and is missing some. The sample has approximately 97,000 clones; around 90% are singletons. The sample consisted of unstimulated CD8+ T cells sorted from spleen or lymph node cells, taken before transplant. These receptors all stem from a human donor who was the organ donor for an intestinal transplant.

CDR3 in amino acids: CAIRGTSTDTQYF. CDR3 in DNA: TGTGCCATCAGGGGGACTAGCACAGATACGCAGTATTTT. This chain uses TRBV10-3 with TRBJ2-3, with D tentatively TRBD2 (6 bases). V was trimmed by 6 bases and J by 0 bases, leaving 7 bases between them. Germline CDR1 is ENHRY and CDR2 is SYGVKD. CDR3 length: 13 residues.

The J gene is TRBJ2-2, the V gene TRBV30; tentatively, D is TRBD2 (6 bases). The CDR3 extends over 16 amino acids. V was clipped by 0 bases and J by 1 base, with 12 bases between them. Germline lookup yields CDR1 GTSNPN and CDR2 SVGIG (reference sequence). CDR3 sequence reads: CAWSVTGDGNTGELFF. The CDR3 DNA is TGTGCCTGGAGTGTAACGGGGGATGGGAACACCGGGGAGCTGTTTTTT.

V and J are TRBV14 and TRBJ2-7, with 13 bases lining up with TRBD2. The CDR3 runs to 17 residues. Unmatched junction bases numbered 4, after V lost 0 bases and J lost 2 bases. The germline gives CDR1 SGHDN, CDR2 FVKESK. CDR3 residues: CASSQDKGLAGAYEQYF. The CDR3 region has the DNA TGTGCCAGCAGCCAAGATAAAGGACTAGCGGGGGCCTACGAGCAGTACTTC.

The J gene is TRBJ2-3, the V gene TRBV5-1; 12 bases map to TRBD2. In germline, CDR1 is SGHRS, CDR2 YFSETQ. V dropped 4 bases and J dropped 5; count of bases not matched to a gene: 8. CDR3 size: 16 residues. The CDR3 DNA is TGCGCCAGCAGCAACCCCACTAGCGGGGGGCTAGATACGCAGTATTTT. This translates into CASSNPTSGGLDTQYF.

The chain is built from TRBV2 and TRBJ2-7; D gene ambiguous. Germline V gene sequence: CDR1 SNHLY, CDR2 FYNNEI. The CDR3 has 14 residues. V was trimmed by 7 bases and J by 5 bases, leaving 18 bases between them. DNA for the CDR3: TGTGCCAGCACCCCGGCCCCTCGGAGTCACGAGCAGTACTTC. Amino acid sequence: CASTPAPRSHEQYF. The full variable domain, completed using reference TRBV2 and TRBJ2-7, is EPEVTQTPSHQVTQMGQEVILRCVPISNHLYFYWYRQILGQKVEFLVSFYNNEISEKSEIFDDQFSVERPDGSNFTLKIRSTKLEDSAMYFCASTPAPRSHEQYFGPGTRLTVT.

This chain uses TRBV10-1 with TRBJ1-1, with D possibly being TRBD1 (5 bases). This CDR3 region has 14 residues. CDR1 WNHNN and CDR2 SYGVQD come from the germline V gene (reference sequence). V lost 5 bases to trimming and J lost 6 bases, with 16 bases between them. The DNA for the CDR3 is TGCGCCAGCAGTAGCGGGACCCCTGGAGCTGAAGCTTTCTTT. Translation gives CASSSGTPGAEAFF.

V usage is TRBV5-6 and J usage is TRBJ2-7; 8 nucleotides match TRBD2. From germline, CDR1 is SGHDT and CDR2 YYEEEE. This CDR3 comprises 15 residues. Trimming cost V 3 bases and J 3 bases; bases outside gene matches: 8. CDR3 in amino acids: CASSSEAGVNYEQYF. For the CDR3, the DNA is TGTGCCAGCAGCTCCGAAGCGGGGGTGAACTACGAGCAGTACTTC.

This clone was detected once. The chain recombines TRBV13 with TRBJ1-2, with 7 bases fitting TRBD1. The CDR3 is made up of 16 amino acids. Germline loops: CDR1 PRHDT, CDR2 FYEKMQ (reference sequence). J gave up 0 bases and V 5 bases, and 9 bases lay outside the gene matches. In nucleotides, the CDR3 is TGTGCCAGCAGCGCTGGGACAGAGTTAGCTAACTATGGCTACACCTTC. Protein sequence: CASSAGTELANYGYTF.

The chain uses TRBV28 and TRBJ2-2, with 10 bases lining up with TRBD2. Germline CDR1 is MDHEN and CDR2 is SYDVKM. CDR3 size: 16 residues. Trimming cost V 5 bases and J 6 bases; bases outside gene matches: 9. CDR3 in amino acids: CASSPRVAGGSGELFF. The CDR3 coding sequence is TGTGCCAGCAGTCCAAGGGTAGCGGGAGGTTCCGGGGAGCTGTTTTTT.

The V call is TRBV10-3, the J call TRBJ2-3, with D tentatively TRBD2 (6 bases). This CDR3 is 14 amino acids long. CDR1 ENHRY and CDR2 SYGVKD come from the germline V gene. Trimming took 11 bases from V and 0 from J, leaving 15 bases between them. Here the CDR3 reads CAVHSGVSTDTQYF. The CDR3, as DNA: TGTGCCGTTCATAGCGGAGTAAGCACAGATACGCAGTATTTT.

This clone was picked up one time. This chain links TRBV9 with TRBJ2-1; 11 bases match TRBD2. This CDR3 is 16 amino acids long. Germline lookup yields CDR1 SGDLS and CDR2 YYNGEE. Trimming took 3 bases from V and 8 from J; bases not matched to a gene: 10. DNA of the CDR3: TGTGCCAGCAGCGAAATTACTAGCGGGAGTACCGATGAGCAGTTCTTC. This codes for CASSEITSGSTDEQFF.

CDR3 amino acids: CASSVSRGDPYGYTF. CDR3 nucleotides: TGTGCCAGCAGCGTATCAAGGGGCGACCCGTATGGCTACACCTTC. The chain links TRBV9 to TRBJ1-2, with D tentatively TRBD1 (5 bases). Germline V gene data show CDR1 as SGDLS and CDR2 as YYNGEE. This CDR3 contains 15 residues. Trimming removed 1 base at V and 5 bases at J, with 15 bases between.

This clone has a single count. The V and J genes are TRBV9 and TRBJ1-2; 7 bases match TRBD1. The CDR3 consists of 14 residues. Germline-derived CDR1 and CDR2 are SGDLS and YYNGEE. The junction had 5 bases not matched to a gene; V was cut back by 0 bases and J by 6 bases. CDR3 in DNA: TGTGCCAGCAGCGTAGTTGGAGGGGGCCATGGCTACACCTTC. Translating gives CASSVVGGGHGYTF.

This rearrangement joins TRBV19 to TRBJ2-7, with D possibly being TRBD2 (6 bases). Germline V CDR1 and CDR2: LNHDA, SQIVND (reference sequence). The V end lost 3 bases, the J end lost 1 base, and 10 bases lay between the germline ends. The CDR3 length is 14 residues. CDR3 in DNA: TGTGCCAGTAGTATGGCGGGGATGTCCTACGAGCAGTACTTC. Translated, it gives CASSMAGMSYEQYF.

This chain links TRBV6-1 with TRBJ2-7, with 9 bases identical to TRBD2. Per germline, CDR1 MNHNS and CDR2 SASEGT. The V segment lost 1 base and the J segment 6 bases; nucleotides outside the gene matches: 13. The length of the CDR3 is 17 residues. The CDR3 DNA follows: TGTGCCAGCAGTGAAGATTGGTCCCTGCGGGAGGGCCTCGAGCAGTACTTC. The encoded protein is CASSEDWSLREGLEQYF.

The chain uses TRBV2 and TRBJ1-2; D perhaps matches TRBD1 (5 bases). The germline CDR1 and CDR2 sequences are SNHLY and FYNNEI. The CDR3 has 13 amino acids. V was trimmed by 3 bases and J by 6 bases, leaving 11 bases between them. The CDR3 loop is CASSDGGSHGYTF. The CDR3 DNA sequence: TGTGCCAGCAGTGACGGGGGTTCACATGGCTACACCTTC.

The chain couples TRBV7-3 to TRBJ2-3, with 8 positions matching TRBD1. The V gene's germline CDR1 is SGHTA and CDR2 FQGTGA. Unmatched junction bases numbered 2, after V lost 5 bases and J lost 4 bases. This CDR3 has 13 amino acids. The chain's CDR3 is CASSDRGADTQYF. The DNA for the CDR3 is TGTGCCAGCAGCGACAGGGGTGCAGATACGCAGTATTTT. Together with reference TRBV7-3 and TRBJ2-3, the CDR3 gives the full variable domain: GAGVSQTPSNKVTEKGKYVELRCDPISGHTALYWYRQSLGQGPEFLIYFQGTGAADDSGLPNDRFFAVRPEGSVSTLKIQRTERGDSAVYLCASSDRGADTQYFGPGTRLTVL.

The gene calls are TRBV10-2 and TRBJ2-3; 10 bases are a match to TRBD1. Germline-derived CDR1 and CDR2 are WSHSY and SAAADI. CDR3 length: 14 amino acids. With 8 bases clipped from V and 4 bases from J, the junction kept 6 bases outside the gene matches. CDR3 residues: CASGEDRGADTQYF. The CDR3 nucleotides are TGCGCCAGCGGAGAGGACAGGGGGGCAGATACGCAGTATTTT.

The chain is built from TRBV19 and TRBJ2-7, with unresolved D. Germline CDR1 and CDR2: LNHDA and SQIVND (reference sequence). The CDR3 consists of 12 residues. The ends were cut back, 0 bases at V and 4 bases at J, with 4 bases in the middle. CDR3 in DNA: TGTGCCAGTAGTATAGATCTTTACGAGCAGTACTTC. This gives the protein CASSIDLYEQYF.

The chain combines TRBV4-1 with TRBJ2-1; the D gene is possibly TRBD2 (6 bases). Germline CDR1 MGHRA, CDR2 YSYEKL. Trimming took 7 bases from V and 4 from J, leaving 20 bases between them. The CDR3 is made up of 16 amino acids. The CDR3, as DNA: TGCGCCAGCACCCCGGACCCCGGGGGACGGTACAATGAGCAGTTCTTC. Residues: CASTPDPGGRYNEQFF.

The chain uses TRBV28 and TRBJ2-1; tentatively, D is TRBD2 (5 bases). Trimming stripped 2 bases from V and 0 bases from J, with 8 bases between. The CDR3 is 15 amino acids. The V gene's germline CDR1 is MDHEN and CDR2 SYDVKM. The CDR3 bases are TGTGCCAGCAGTTTAGGACTGGGCTCCTACAATGAGCAGTTCTTC. It specifies CASSLGLGSYNEQFF.

V usage is TRBV10-3 and J usage is TRBJ2-5; 13 nucleotides agree with TRBD2. The assigned J gene may be wrong: the sequence end matches TRBJ2-7 better. Germline V lookup: CDR1 ENHRY, CDR2 SYGVKD. The CDR3 is made up of 16 amino acids. CDR3 in DNA: TGTGCCATCAGTGGACTAGCGGGGGGCCGTTCCTACGAGCAGTACTTC. This sequence encodes CAISGLAGGRSYEQYF.

The V gene is TRBV9, the J gene TRBJ2-3; 7 bases match TRBD2. This CDR3 has 14 amino acids. Germline-derived CDR1 and CDR2 are SGDLS and YYNGEE. V lost 3 bases, J lost 2 bases, and 3 bases stayed unmatched. CDR3 nucleotides: TGTGCCAGCAGCGGAGCGGGGATCACAGATACGCAGTATTTT. It translates to CASSGAGITDTQYF.

The rearrangement uses TRBV13 and TRBJ2-5; TRBD2 matches at 8 bases. Trimming at V came to 5 bases and at J to 0 bases, leaving 8 bases not matched to a gene. Germline CDR1 reads PRHDT; CDR2 reads FYEKMQ (reference sequence). The CDR3 length is 16 residues. CDR3: CASSLNPAGDQETQYF. The DNA for the CDR3 is TGTGCCAGCAGCCTTAATCCAGCGGGGGACCAAGAGACCCAGTACTTC.

The V and J genes are TRBV7-9 and TRBJ2-5; 12 bases are shared with TRBD2. The CDR3 sequence is 16 residues long. CDR1 SEHNR and CDR2 FQNEAQ come from the germline V gene (reference sequence). Germline trimming cut 1 base from V and 4 bases from J; bases unmatched to any gene: 4. The CDR3, as DNA: TGTGCCAGCAGCTTAGGACTAGCGGGAGCCGGAGAGACCCAGTACTTC. It translates to CASSLGLAGAGETQYF.

The V gene is TRBV20-1, the J gene TRBJ2-7, with D possibly matching TRBD2 (6 bases). The length of the CDR3 is 11 residues. V lost 4 bases, J lost 3 bases, and 7 bases lay in between. Looked up from germline, CDR1 is DFQATT and CDR2 is SNEGSKA (reference sequence). The CDR3 nucleotides are TGCAGTGCTATGCGGGACTACGAGCAGTACTTC. Amino acids: CSAMRDYEQYF.

The chain has TRBV5-1 and TRBJ2-5, with TRBD2 matching 9 bases. The germline V gene has CDR1 SGHRS and CDR2 YFSETQ. The CDR3 sequence is 14 residues long. The J segment lost 5 bases and the V segment lost 4 bases, leaving 6 bases of the junction unmatched. CDR3: CASSGGSGGETQYF. CDR3 nucleotide sequence: TGCGCCAGCAGCGGGGGTAGCGGGGGTGAGACCCAGTACTTC. Full variable domain (outside the CDR3, taken from reference TRBV5-1 and TRBJ2-5): KAGVTQTPRYLIKTRGQQVTLSCSPISGHRSVSWYQQTPGQGLQFLFEYFSETQRNKGNFPGRFSGRQFSNSRSEMNVSTLELGDSALYLCASSGGSGGETQYFGPGTRLLVL.

About this clone itself: One end of the junction is discordant with germline, which a read error may explain. The chain combines TRBV6-5 with TRBJ2-1, with TRBD1 as a possible D gene (5 bases). CDR1 and CDR2 from the germline V gene are MNHEY and SVGAGI. The CDR3 runs to 15 residues. The CDR3: CASNYAADRYNEQFF. The CDR3 nucleotides are TGTGCCAGCAATTACGCCGCTGACAGATACAATGAGCAGTTCTTC.

This chain joins TRBV5-1 and TRBJ2-5, with 8 bases fitting TRBD2. In germline, CDR1 is SGHRS, CDR2 YFSETQ. After removal of 3 bases from V and 5 bases from J, the junction contained 6 bases not matched to a gene. CDR3 length: 14 residues. The CDR3 coding sequence is TGCGCCAGCAGCTCCGGGGGGGCCCTGGAGACCCAGTACTTC. This encodes CASSSGGALETQYF.

This clone was picked up one time. This chain connects TRBV27 to TRBJ1-2, with 10 bases lining up with TRBD1. The V segment lost 4 bases and the J segment 8 bases; nucleotides outside the gene matches: 10. Germline CDR1 and CDR2: MNHEY and SMNVEV (reference sequence). This CDR3 has 15 amino acids. This CDR3 is CASSSKPDRGQGYTF. Written as DNA, the CDR3 is TGTGCCAGCAGTTCCAAACCTGACAGGGGGCAAGGCTACACCTTC.

There are a few counts of this clone. The J gene is TRBJ2-5, the V gene TRBV4-1; no reliable D call. Trimming removed 3 bases at V and 0 bases at J, with 11 bases between. From germline, CDR1 is MGHRA and CDR2 YSYEKL. The CDR3 runs 15 residues. CDR3 amino acids: CASSQISTDQETQYF. The CDR3 DNA reads as TGCGCCAGCAGCCAGATTAGTACAGACCAAGAGACCCAGTACTTC.